This T cell receptor beta chain came from a study of shared clonotypes between healthy human individuals. Sorted-subset replicate PCR reactions were performed with approximately 180 ng DNA, corresponding to tens of thousands of T cell genomes. Per the authors' pipeline: ImmunoSEQ only sent back junction sequences with no quality scores, so filtering was done differently. Using immunoSEQ multiplex PCR, the repertoire was profiled, and TCRdb retains in-frame clones only, with some absent. Clonal size and the V and J genes are those of that table, whereas D and trimming came from the DNA. The sample consists of about 2.4 million clones, around nine tenths of them appearing once. About this clone: The antigen is unknown.

Trimming removed 4 bases from V and 10 bases from J; junction bases left unmatched: 8. Germline CDR1 and CDR2: SEHNR and FQNEAQ (reference sequence). This CDR3 comprises 13 residues. Overall study results and limits: When naive CD4 clonotypes were compared across a few donors, approximately 4.9% were shared.

The chain uses TRBV7-9 and TRBJ2-5, with TRBD1 matching 8 bases. The sequencing sample was made of naive CD4+ T cells sorted from blood. Indicated subset: CD45RA+ positively selected. This receptor was taken from a man aged 18 to 29 in good health. The CDR3 DNA is TGTGCCAGCAGCTCGCTGTCACAGGGGGACCAGTACTTC. Translated: CASSSLSQGDQYF.